Listed below are T cell receptor beta chains from one sample, sequenced in a study of Ad26.COV2.S vaccination and SARS-CoV-2 variants. This table comes from immunoSEQ multiplex PCR, and its TCRdb copy is limited to in-frame clones, with some not included. The sample contains some 250,000 clones, roughly 88% of which appear only once. This specimen was peripheral blood, taken in a trial of Ad26.COV2.S vaccine versus placebo. These receptors were collected from a person aged 18-65 years who received the Ad26.COV2.S COVID-19 vaccine or a placebo. Both conserved end residues are part of each CDR3. The D gene is left open where the match is weak. The listing skips clone size in some rows; elsewhere it reads once, few, many or a size class.

TRBV7-2	TRBJ2-7	-	-	CASSHGQGIISGAPYEQYF	TGTGCCAGCAGCCACGGACAGGGGATAATTAGCGGGGCCCCCTACGAGCAGTACTTC
TRBV6-5	TRBJ1-1	-	-	CASSYSLAGPRPEAFF	TGTGCCAGCAGTTACTCTTTGGCAGGGCCGAGGCCTGAAGCTTTCTTT
TRBV6-6	TRBJ1-2	-	-	CASSYSLRSANYGYTF	TGTGCCAGCAGTTACTCCCTGCGCAGCGCTAACTATGGCTACACCTTC
TRBV11-2	TRBJ2-7	TRBD2	-	CASSLASGAYEQYF	TGTGCCAGCAGCTTAGCAAGCGGGGCCTACGAGCAGTACTTC
TRBV15	TRBJ2-1	-	-	CATLRGGGEQFF	TGTGCCACCCTAAGGGGAGGGGGTGAGCAGTTCTTC
TRBV6-4	TRBJ2-1	TRBD1	-	CASSADRGHEQFF	TGTGCCAGCAGTGCCGACAGGGGTCATGAGCAGTTCTTC
TRBV18	TRBJ1-3	-	once	CASSPDLTVGNTIYF	TGTGCCAGCTCACCGGACCTGACAGTAGGAAACACCATATATTTT
TRBV9	TRBJ2-6	TRBD1	-	CASSVGAGGESAGANVLTF	TGTGCCAGCAGCGTAGGGGCAGGGGGTGAGTCTGCCGGGGCCAACGTCCTGACTTTC
TRBV29-1	TRBJ1-1	TRBD1	-	CSVAGQGSEAFF	TGCAGCGTTGCGGGACAGGGGTCTGAAGCTTTCTTT
TRBV5-6	TRBJ2-7	-	-	CASIRRDSVGYEQYF	TGTGCCAGCATTCGCCGGGACTCCGTCGGATACGAGCAGTACTTC
TRBV4-3	TRBJ1-4	-	-	CASSLDLNEKLFF	TGCGCCAGCAGTCTTGACCTTAATGAAAAACTGTTTTTT
TRBV7-2	TRBJ2-1	-	-	CASSLAKYNEQFF	TGTGCCAGCAGCTTAGCGAAATACAATGAGCAGTTCTTC
TRBV30	TRBJ2-7	TRBD1	-	CAWSPPGQLTYEQYF	TGTGCCTGGAGTCCTCCGGGACAGTTAACCTACGAGCAGTACTTC
TRBV12-3/TRBV12-4	TRBJ2-1	-	-	CASSRPGGEQFF	TGTGCCAGCAGTCGGCCCGGGGGTGAGCAGTTCTTC
TRBV28	TRBJ2-3	-	-	CASSLRDRTRDTQYF	TGTGCCAGCAGTTTACGGGACCGGACCCGAGATACGCAGTATTTT
TRBV7-7	TRBJ1-2	-	-	CASSPGYVQDFYGYTF	TGTGCTAGCAGCCCCGGTTATGTACAGGACTTCTATGGCTACACCTTC
TRBV5-1	TRBJ1-1	-	once	CASSPAGTRSEAFF	TGCGCCAGCAGCCCCGCCGGGACACGGAGTGAAGCTTTCTTT
TRBV25-1	TRBJ2-7	-	-	CALTVTGRYEQYF	TGTGCCCTCACGGTGACAGGCCGTTACGAGCAGTACTTC
TRBV6-4	TRBJ2-2	-	-	CASSDRGDTGELFF	TGTGCCAGCAGTGACAGGGGGGACACCGGGGAGCTGTTTTTT
TRBV6-2/TRBV6-3	TRBJ2-3	TRBD2	-	CASSYPTSGGEPSTDTQYF	TGTGCCAGCAGTTACCCGACTAGCGGGGGGGAACCTAGCACAGATACGCAGTATTTT
TRBV10-1	TRBJ2-1	-	-	CASSEGENRHYNEQFF	TGCGCCAGCAGTGAGGGTGAGAACCGCCACTACAATGAGCAGTTCTTC
TRBV6-5	TRBJ2-7	-	-	CASSYQQGRYEQYF	TGTGCCAGCAGTTATCAACAGGGACGTTACGAGCAGTACTTC
TRBV7-3	TRBJ2-5	TRBD1	-	CASSLMTGGTETQYF	TGTGCCAGCAGCTTAATGACAGGGGGCACAGAGACCCAGTACTTC
TRBV6-1	TRBJ1-1	-	-	CASSLTGTGTEAFF	TGTGCCAGCAGTCTGACGGGGACCGGCACTGAAGCTTTCTTT
TRBV7-3	TRBJ2-3	-	-	CASSTGFTDTQYF	TGTGCCAGCAGCACGGGGTTCACAGATACGCAGTATTTT
TRBV12-3/TRBV12-4	TRBJ1-2	TRBD1	-	CASSLQGASDYTF	TGTGCCAGCAGTTTACAGGGGGCGAGTGACTACACCTTC